This note documents a single T cell receptor beta chain sequence. This specimen comes from a study of T cell clonotyping in hematopoietic cell transplantation. Trimming shortened V by 7 bases and J by 7 bases, and 16 bases separated the two germline ends. CDR3 length: 12 residues. Germline V gene sequence: CDR1 SQVTM, CDR2 ANQGSEA. Data came from immunoSEQ multiplex PCR; TCRdb stores just in-frame clones and leaves some out. The table lists fewer than 15,000 clones, around 90% of them singletons, with 1.2% in the top ten. This clonotype was obtained from a man aged 30 to 39 in good health. Some clones in this sample may be carry-over from other donors' samples. V usage is TRBV29-1 and J usage is TRBJ1-1; D unclear. Input material: peripheral blood mononuclear cells. The CDR3 loop is CSAQWYGIEAFF. In DNA form, the CDR3 reads TGCAGCGCCCAATGGTACGGGATTGAAGCTTTCTTT.